This TCR beta chain was observed in a study of T cells expressing NK-cell markers. Background on the study: It was sorted CD3+CD56-NKG2C+, CD3+CD56+NKG2C- and CD3+CD56+NKG2C+ T cells that provided the TCR beta repertoires. Of eight sequenced donors, seven were HCMV-seropositive and one HCMV-seronegative. Study-level findings and limits: One observes that, in several donors, these clonotypes were also the leading ones within the CD3+CD56-NKG2C+ fraction.

The CDR3 spans 13 residues. Worth noting for this clonotype: Its antigen remains unidentified.

TCRdb re-called the 5' RACE reads, yielding one record per CDR3 amino acid sequence without DNA. Its table records about 260,000 distinct CDR3 sequences. Specimen: blood T cells: a sorted CD56 or NKG2C T cell subset, CD4+ or CD8+ T cells, or bulk PBMC T cells (not recorded which). The origin of this receptor is a young man in good health. The chain couples TRBV12-3 or TRBV12-4 to TRBJ2-2. CDR3: CASSLEVQWELFF.